What follows describes a single T cell receptor beta chain. Its antigen remains unidentified. This specimen belongs to a study of CD4+ T cells in melanoma. Regarding the study as a whole: Neoantigen-specific CD4+ T cells in melanoma reportedly had diverse differentiation states.

Some clones are missing from TCRdb's copy, which holds only in-frame ones; the method was immunoSEQ multiplex PCR. Counted here are 140,000 or so clones, about nine tenths occurring once; the ten biggest clones make up 1.5%. Germline CDR1 and CDR2: GTSNPN and SVGIG (reference sequence). CDR3 size: 14 residues. With 3 bases removed from V and 4 bases from J, the gap between germline ends came to 12 bases. This clonotype was obtained from a human donor with melanoma. The chain carries TRBV30 and TRBJ2-2, with no clear D. The CDR3 region is CAWRASFRTGELFF. The CDR3 DNA follows: TGTGCCTGGAGGGCATCGTTCCGCACCGGGGAGCTGTTTTTT.